What follows describes a single TCR beta chain. With V trimmed by 4 bases and J by 0 bases, 8 bases remained unmatched. This CDR3 is built from 17 residues. Germline CDR1 and CDR2: SGHNT and YYREEE (reference sequence). These data originate in a study of blood T cell repertoires in COVID-19. Sequencing was performed with immunoSEQ multiplex PCR; in TCRdb, only in-frame clones are kept and a portion is missing. The sample lists about 47,000 clones; 69% were seen once. The sample taken for sequencing was peripheral blood. The TCR sequence derives from an elderly man with acute or convalescent COVID-19. J is TRBJ2-2 and V is TRBV5-4, with TRBD1 matching 8 bases. In DNA form, the CDR3 reads TGTGCCAGCAGCCCCAGCGGACAGGGATCGAACACCGGGGAGCTGTTTTTT. Encoded protein: CASSPSGQGSNTGELFF.